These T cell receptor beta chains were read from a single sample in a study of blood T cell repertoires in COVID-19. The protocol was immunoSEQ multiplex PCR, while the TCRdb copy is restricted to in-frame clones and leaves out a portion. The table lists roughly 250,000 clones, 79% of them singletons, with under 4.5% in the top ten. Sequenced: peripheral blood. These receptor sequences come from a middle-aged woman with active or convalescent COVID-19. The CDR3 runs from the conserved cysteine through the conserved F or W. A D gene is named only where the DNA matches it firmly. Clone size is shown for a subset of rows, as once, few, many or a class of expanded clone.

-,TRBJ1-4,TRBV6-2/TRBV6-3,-,CASSSLRGLGEKLFF,TGTGCCAGCAGTTCGTTAAGGGGCCTGGGTGAAAAACTGTTTTTT
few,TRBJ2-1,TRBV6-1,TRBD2,CASSDSGGAVDEQFF,TGTGCCAGCAGTGATAGCGGGGGGGCGGTCGATGAGCAGTTCTTC
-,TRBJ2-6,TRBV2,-,CATFLSGANVLTF,TGTGCCACCTTCCTCTCTGGGGCCAACGTCCTGACTTTC
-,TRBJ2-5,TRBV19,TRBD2,CASSKTRAGVLQETQYF,TGTGCCAGTAGTAAGACCCGAGCGGGGGTGCTCCAAGAGACCCAGTACTTC
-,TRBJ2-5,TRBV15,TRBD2,CATSTSGGGETQYF,TGTGCCACCAGCACCTCGGGCGGGGGGGAGACCCAGTACTTC
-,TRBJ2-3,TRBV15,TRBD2,CATSRGLAGGIDTQYF,TGTGCCACCAGCAGAGGACTAGCGGGGGGCATAGATACGCAGTATTTT
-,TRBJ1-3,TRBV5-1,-,CASSLSQGGNTIYF,TGCGCCAGCAGCTTGAGTCAGGGGGGAAACACCATATATTTT
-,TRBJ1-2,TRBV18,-,CASSPTTGGYGYTF,TGTGCCAGCTCACCTACGACAGGTGGCTATGGCTACACCTTC
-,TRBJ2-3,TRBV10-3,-,CAILGQGGGTDTQYF,TGTGCCATCCTGGGGCAGGGAGGAGGCACAGATACGCAGTATTTT
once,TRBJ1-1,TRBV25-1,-,CASSGPRTEAFF,TGTGCCAGCAGTGGCCCCAGGACTGAAGCTTTCTTT
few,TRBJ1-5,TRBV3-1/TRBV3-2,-,CASSQGSTVAQHF,TGTGCCAGCAGCCAAGGGAGTACCGTGGCCCAGCATTTT
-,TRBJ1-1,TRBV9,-,CASSGSDSANTEAFF,TGTGCCAGCAGCGGATCGGACAGTGCGAACACTGAAGCTTTCTTT
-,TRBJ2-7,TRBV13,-,CASSHWGHEQYF,TGTGCCAGCAGCCATTGGGGGCACGAGCAGTACTTC
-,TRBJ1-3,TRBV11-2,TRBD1,CASSQLHRDRVPGNTIYF,TGTGCCAGCAGCCAACTACACCGGGACAGGGTTCCTGGAAACACCATATATTTT
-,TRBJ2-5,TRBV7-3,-,CASSLQEGGTQYF,TGTGCCAGCAGCCTCCAAGAGGGAGGGACCCAGTACTTC
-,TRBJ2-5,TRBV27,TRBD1,CASSPKTGWGETQYF,TGTGCCAGCAGTCCTAAGACAGGGTGGGGAGAGACCCAGTACTTC
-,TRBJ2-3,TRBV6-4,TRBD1,CASSAGTDWDTQYF,TGTGCCAGCAGTGCCGGGACAGATTGGGATACGCAGTATTTT
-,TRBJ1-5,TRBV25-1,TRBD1,CASSVDRDGNQPQHF,TGTGCCAGCAGTGTAGACAGGGACGGCAATCAGCCCCAGCATTTT
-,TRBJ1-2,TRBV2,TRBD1,CASSGTGDHGYTF,TGTGCCAGCAGTGGGACAGGGGACCATGGCTACACCTTC
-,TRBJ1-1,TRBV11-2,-,CASSPWTAVNLMNTEAFF,TGTGCCAGCTCCCCCTGGACAGCCGTCAACTTAATGAACACTGAAGCTTTCTTT
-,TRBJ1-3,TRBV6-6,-,CASSYSAGGNTIYF,TGTGCCAGCAGTTACTCGGCGGGGGGAAACACCATATATTTT
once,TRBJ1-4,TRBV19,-,CASSTGEEKLFF,TGTGCCAGTAGTACGGGGGAAGAAAAACTGTTTTTT
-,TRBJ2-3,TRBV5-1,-,CASSLGVQASTDTQYF,TGCGCCAGCAGCTTGGGGGTTCAGGCCAGCACAGATACGCAGTATTTT
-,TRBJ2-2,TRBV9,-,CASSPRAGANTGELFF,TGTGCCAGCAGCCCAAGGGCGGGGGCCAACACCGGGGAGCTGTTTTTT
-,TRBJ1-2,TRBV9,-,CASSPRGSYGYTF,TGTGCCAGCAGCCCCAGGGGTAGCTATGGCTACACCTTC
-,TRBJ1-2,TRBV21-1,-,CASRANLGQGPSYYGYTF,TGTGCCAGCAGGGCCAACCTTGGGCAGGGCCCCTCCTACTATGGCTACACCTTC
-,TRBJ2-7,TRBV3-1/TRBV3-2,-,CASSQLQGHEQYF,TGTGCCAGCAGCCAACTCCAGGGCCACGAGCAGTACTTC
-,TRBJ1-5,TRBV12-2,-,CASRLAQTGDSNQPQHF,TGTGCAAGTCGCTTAGCCCAGACAGGAGATAGCAATCAGCCCCAGCATTTT
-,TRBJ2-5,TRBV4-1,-,CASSQVWAGGLETQYF,TGCGCCAGCAGCCAAGTATGGGCAGGGGGGCTGGAGACCCAGTACTTC
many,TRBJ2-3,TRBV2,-,CASTPGDVLPDTQYF,TGTGCCAGCACCCCGGGGGACGTTCTTCCAGATACGCAGTATTTT
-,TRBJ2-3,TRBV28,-,CASGQSGATSTDTQYF,TGTGCCAGCGGCCAATCCGGAGCCACTAGCACAGATACGCAGTATTTT
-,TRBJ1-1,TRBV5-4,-,CASSQARGGSTEAFF,TGTGCCAGCAGCCAAGCTCGGGGGGGGAGCACTGAAGCTTTCTTT
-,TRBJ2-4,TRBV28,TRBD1,CASSLGTGLAKNIQYF,TGTGCCAGCAGTTTAGGGACAGGGTTAGCCAAAAACATTCAGTACTTC